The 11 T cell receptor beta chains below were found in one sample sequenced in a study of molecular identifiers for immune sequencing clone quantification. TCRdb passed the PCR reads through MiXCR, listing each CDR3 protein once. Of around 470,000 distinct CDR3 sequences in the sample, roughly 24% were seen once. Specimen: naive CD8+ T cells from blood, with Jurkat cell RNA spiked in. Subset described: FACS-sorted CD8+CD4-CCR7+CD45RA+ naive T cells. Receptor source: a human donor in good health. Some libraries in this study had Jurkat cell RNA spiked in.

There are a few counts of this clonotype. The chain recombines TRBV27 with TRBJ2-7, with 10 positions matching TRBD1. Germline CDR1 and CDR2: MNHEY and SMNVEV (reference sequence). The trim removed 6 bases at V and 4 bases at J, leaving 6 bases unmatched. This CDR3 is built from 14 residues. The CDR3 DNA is TGTGCCAGCAGCAGGACAGGGGGTTATTACGAGCAGTACTTC. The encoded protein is CASSRTGGYYEQYF.

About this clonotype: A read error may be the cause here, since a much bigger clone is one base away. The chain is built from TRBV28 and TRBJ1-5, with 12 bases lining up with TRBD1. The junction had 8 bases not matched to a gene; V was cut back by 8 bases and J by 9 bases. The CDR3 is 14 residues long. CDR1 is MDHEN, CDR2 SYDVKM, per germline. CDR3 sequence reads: CASEGQGARRPQHF. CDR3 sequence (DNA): TGTGCCAGCGAGGGACAGGGGGCTCGTCGGCCCCAGCATTTT.

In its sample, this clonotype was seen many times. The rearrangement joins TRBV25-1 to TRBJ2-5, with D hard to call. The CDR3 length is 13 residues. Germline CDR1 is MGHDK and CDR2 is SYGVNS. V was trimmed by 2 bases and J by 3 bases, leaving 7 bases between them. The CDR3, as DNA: TGTGCCAGCAGTGAACGGTCAGAAGAGACCCAGTACTTC. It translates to CASSERSEETQYF.

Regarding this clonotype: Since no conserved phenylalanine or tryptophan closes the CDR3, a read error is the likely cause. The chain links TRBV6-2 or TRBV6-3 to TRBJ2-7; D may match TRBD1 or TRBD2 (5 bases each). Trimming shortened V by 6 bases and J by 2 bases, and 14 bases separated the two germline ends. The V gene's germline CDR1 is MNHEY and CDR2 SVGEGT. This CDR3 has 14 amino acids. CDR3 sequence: CASSGTPGTYEQYI. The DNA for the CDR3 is TGTGCCAGCAGCGGGACCCCTGGCACCTACGAGCAGTACATC.

The chain's CDR3 is CASHDLGGTEAFF. In nucleotides, the CDR3 is TGTGCCAGCCATGACCTAGGGGGCACTGAAGCTTTCTTT. This chain connects TRBV2 to TRBJ1-1; D is possibly TRBD1 (6 bases). The V gene's germline CDR1 is SNHLY and CDR2 FYNNEI. This CDR3 region has 13 residues. V lost 8 bases and J 4 bases, leaving 14 bases between the germline ends.

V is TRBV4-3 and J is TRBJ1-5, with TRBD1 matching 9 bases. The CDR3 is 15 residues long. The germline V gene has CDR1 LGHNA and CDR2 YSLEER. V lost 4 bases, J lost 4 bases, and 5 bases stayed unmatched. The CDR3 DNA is TGCGCCAGCAGCCCTGCGGACAGGGGTAATCAGCCCCAGCATTTT. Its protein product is CASSPADRGNQPQHF.

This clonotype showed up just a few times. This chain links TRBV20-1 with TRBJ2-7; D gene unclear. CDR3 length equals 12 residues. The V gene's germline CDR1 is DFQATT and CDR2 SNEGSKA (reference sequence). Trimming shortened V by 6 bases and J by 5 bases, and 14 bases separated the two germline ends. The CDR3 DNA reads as TGCAGTGCCAACGATCTATCCCACGAGCAGTACTTC. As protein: CSANDLSHEQYF.

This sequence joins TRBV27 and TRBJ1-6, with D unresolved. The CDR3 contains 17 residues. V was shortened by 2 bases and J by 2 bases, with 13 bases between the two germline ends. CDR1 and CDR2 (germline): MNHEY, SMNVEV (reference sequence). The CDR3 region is CASSLTQNPTYNSPLHF. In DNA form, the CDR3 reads TGTGCCAGCAGTTTAACACAAAACCCCACCTATAATTCACCCCTCCACTTT.

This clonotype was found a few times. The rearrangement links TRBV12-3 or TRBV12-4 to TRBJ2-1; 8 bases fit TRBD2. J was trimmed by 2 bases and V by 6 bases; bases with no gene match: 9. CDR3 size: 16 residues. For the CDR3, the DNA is TGTGCCAGCAGCCCGACCGGGGGGGTCACCTACAATGAGCAGTTCTTC. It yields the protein CASSPTGGVTYNEQFF.

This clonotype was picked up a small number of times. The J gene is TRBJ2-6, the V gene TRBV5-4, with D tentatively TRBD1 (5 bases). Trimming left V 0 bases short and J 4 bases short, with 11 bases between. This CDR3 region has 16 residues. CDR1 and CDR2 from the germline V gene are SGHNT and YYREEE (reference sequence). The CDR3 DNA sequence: TGTGCCAGCAGCTTGGTGCAGGGTTCCGGGGCCAACGTCCTGACTTTC. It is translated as CASSLVQGSGANVLTF. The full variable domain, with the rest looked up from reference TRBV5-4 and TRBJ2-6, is ETGVTQSPTHLIKTRGQQVTLRCSSQSGHNTVSWYQQALGQGPQFIFQYYREEENGRGNFPPRFSGLQFPNYSSELNVNALELDDSALYLCASSLVQGSGANVLTFGAGSRLTVL.

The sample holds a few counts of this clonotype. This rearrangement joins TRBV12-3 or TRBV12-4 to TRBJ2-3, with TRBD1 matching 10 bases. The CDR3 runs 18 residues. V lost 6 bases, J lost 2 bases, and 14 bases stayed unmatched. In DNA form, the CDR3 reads TGTGCCAGCAGGGGACGAATCTTGGGACAGGGGAACACAGATACGCAGTATTTT. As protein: CASRGRILGQGNTDTQYF.